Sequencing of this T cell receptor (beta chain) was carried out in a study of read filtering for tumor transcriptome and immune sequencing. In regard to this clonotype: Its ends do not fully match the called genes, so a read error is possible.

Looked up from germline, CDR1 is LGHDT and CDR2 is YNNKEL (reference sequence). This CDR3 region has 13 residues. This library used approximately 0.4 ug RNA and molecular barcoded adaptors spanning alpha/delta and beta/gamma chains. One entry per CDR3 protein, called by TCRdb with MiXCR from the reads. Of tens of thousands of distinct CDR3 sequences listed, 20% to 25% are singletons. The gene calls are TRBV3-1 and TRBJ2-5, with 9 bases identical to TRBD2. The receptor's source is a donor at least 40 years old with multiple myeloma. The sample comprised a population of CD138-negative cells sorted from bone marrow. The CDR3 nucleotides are TGTGCCAGCAGCCAAGGCCCTAGCGGGGCCTCGGGATTC. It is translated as CASSQGPSGASGF.